A single sample gave rise to the 16 T cell receptor beta chains below, sequenced in a study of early T cells in non-severe SARS-CoV-2 infection. Via MiXCR, TCRdb re-called the 5' RACE reads, giving one row per CDR3 protein. The sample contains 68,000 or so distinct CDR3 sequences, 13% of which appear only once. Material: whole blood. All receptors come from an adult who was a healthcare worker with PCR-confirmed SARS-CoV-2 infection or an uninfected control (not recorded which).

This clonotype appeared many times. The chain has TRBV5-5 and TRBJ2-1; D possibly uses TRBD1 or TRBD2 (5 bases each). Per germline, CDR1 SGHKS and CDR2 YYEKEE (reference sequence). The V end was cut by 2 bases, the J end by 8 bases, with 17 bases between. The CDR3 covers 15 residues. For the CDR3, the DNA is TGTGCCAGCAGCTTTCTTTCCGGGACGCTCTATGAGCAGTTCTTC. Residues: CASSFLSGTLYEQFF.

V is TRBV7-8 and J is TRBJ2-3; 7 bases agree with TRBD2. In germline, CDR1 is SGHVS, CDR2 FQNEAQ. Trimming took 3 bases from V and 3 from J; bases not matched to a gene: 9. This CDR3 region has 16 residues. The CDR3: CASSLGWRGRTDTQYF. The CDR3 DNA reads as TGTGCCAGCAGCTTGGGCTGGCGGGGGAGAACAGATACGCAGTATTTT.

This clonotype has ten or more counts. This sequence joins TRBV5-1 and TRBJ1-3; D call uncertain. The CDR3 extends over 18 amino acids. The V gene lost 0 bases and the J gene lost 0 bases, with 16 bases spanning the gap. The V gene's germline CDR1 is SGHRS and CDR2 YFSETQ. CDR3 sequence reads: CASSLDGLGRLSGNTIYF. DNA for the CDR3: TGCGCCAGCAGCTTGGATGGACTCGGACGGCTCTCTGGAAACACCATATATTTT.

This clonotype was counted many times. The V call is TRBV15, the J call TRBJ1-1; D is unresolved. The ends were cut back, 3 bases at V and 3 bases at J, with 8 bases in the middle. The CDR3 loop spans 13 amino acids. Germline CDR1 reads LNHNV; CDR2 reads YYDKDF (reference sequence). The CDR3 protein is CATSSDRDTEAFF. Written as DNA, the CDR3 is TGTGCCACCAGCAGTGATAGGGACACTGAAGCTTTCTTT. The entire variable domain, with the rest obtained from reference TRBV15 and TRBJ1-1, is as follows: DAMVIQNPRYQVTQFGKPVTLSCSQTLNHNVMYWYQQKSSQAPKLLFHYYDKDFNNEADTPDNFQSRRPNTSFCFLDIRSPGLGDTAMYLCATSSDRDTEAFFGQGTRLTVV.

This clonotype has more than one count but fewer than ten. The chain carries TRBV13 and TRBJ2-2; 9 nucleotides line up with TRBD1. Germline CDR1 and CDR2: PRHDT and FYEKMQ (reference sequence). V was clipped by 4 bases and J by 4 bases; unmatched bases: 4. The length of the CDR3 is 15 residues. DNA for the CDR3: TGTGCCAGCAGCTCCGACAGGGGGATCACCGGGGAGCTGTTTTTT. Translation: CASSSDRGITGELFF.

This clonotype was seen repeatedly, ten times or more. The V call is TRBV9, the J call TRBJ2-3, with 8 positions matching TRBD2. This CDR3 region has 13 residues. V was clipped by 10 bases and J by 4 bases; unmatched bases: 8. Germline loops: CDR1 SGDLS, CDR2 YYNGEE. CDR3 amino acids: CASRGLGSDTQYF. The CDR3 DNA is TGTGCCTCCAGGGGACTAGGATCAGATACGCAGTATTTT.

This clonotype was counted many times. The chain carries TRBV10-3 and TRBJ2-1; 7 positions agree with TRBD2. The CDR3 consists of 15 residues. The germline CDR1 and CDR2 sequences are ENHRY and SYGVKD. With 0 bases clipped from V and 8 bases from J, the junction kept 7 bases outside the gene matches. In nucleotides, the CDR3 is TGTGCCATCAGTGAGTCGGCGGGGGTTGGCGATGAGCAGTTCTTC. Protein product: CAISESAGVGDEQFF.

The chain joins TRBV7-2 to TRBJ2-5; D ambiguous. With 7 bases removed from V and 2 bases from J, the gap between germline ends came to 8 bases. Per germline, CDR1 SGHTA and CDR2 FQGNSA. CDR3 size: 12 residues. The CDR3 is CASKRRQETQYF. In DNA, the CDR3 is TGTGCCAGCAAACGGCGTCAAGAGACCCAGTACTTC.

This clonotype was detected many times. V is TRBV7-8 and J is TRBJ1-2; possible D gene TRBD1, 5 bases. The CDR3 contains 12 residues. Germline CDR1 and CDR2: SGHVS and FQNEAQ. The V end lost 6 bases, the J end lost 6 bases, and 11 bases lay between the germline ends. The CDR3 spells CASSMGEDGYTF. The CDR3, as DNA: TGTGCCAGCAGTATGGGGGAAGATGGCTACACCTTC.

This clonotype was counted ten times or more. J is TRBJ2-3 and V is TRBV7-2; TRBD1 matches at 7 bases. Germline V gene data show CDR1 as SGHTA and CDR2 as FQGNSA. Trimming cost V 3 bases and J 4 bases; bases outside gene matches: 7. This CDR3 has 15 amino acids. The DNA of the CDR3 is TGTGCCAGCAGCTTGCACGGACAGGTAGCAGATACGCAGTATTTT. Translation: CASSLHGQVADTQYF.

This clonotype was counted between two and nine times. This chain uses TRBV4-2 with TRBJ2-3; TRBD2 is a possible D gene (5 bases). The CDR3 covers 13 residues. The germline V gene has CDR1 LGHNA and CDR2 YNFKEQ. V dropped 4 bases and J dropped 4 bases, with 9 bases sitting between them. The CDR3 loop is CASSPGLSDTQYF. As DNA, the CDR3 is TGTGCCAGCAGCCCCGGACTTTCAGATACGCAGTATTTT.

There are many counts of this clonotype. The rearrangement links TRBV7-6 to TRBJ2-7; 8 bases match TRBD2. This CDR3 is built from 16 residues. With 5 bases clipped from V and 4 bases from J, the junction kept 13 bases outside the gene matches. From germline, CDR1 is SGHVS and CDR2 FNYEAQ. This chain's CDR3 is CASSPVGGEAGYEQYF. The CDR3 nucleotides read TGTGCCAGCAGCCCAGTCGGGGGGGAAGCGGGGTACGAGCAGTACTTC.

This clonotype appeared many times. The CDR3 nucleotides read TGTGCCAGCAGCTTAGAGCCGGGGACAGGGGGCTTCTACAATGAGCAGTTCTTC. It is translated as CASSLEPGTGGFYNEQFF. The gene calls are TRBV7-6 and TRBJ2-1; TRBD1 agrees at 12 bases. Germline V CDR1 and CDR2: SGHVS, FNYEAQ. The CDR3 is 18 residues long. After removal of 1 base from V and 3 bases from J, the junction contained 7 bases not matched to a gene.

In its sample, this clonotype was seen many times. The V and J genes are TRBV3-1 and TRBJ2-7; D assignment may be TRBD1 or TRBD2 (5 bases each). V was cut by 4 bases and J by 4 bases, with 17 bases left in between. The CDR3 is 15 residues long. Germline assignment: CDR1 LGHDT and CDR2 YNNKEL (reference sequence). This chain's CDR3 is CASSRFQDGAYEQYF. CDR3 in DNA: TGTGCCAGCAGCCGGTTTCAGGACGGGGCGTACGAGCAGTACTTC.

At least ten counts were recorded for this clonotype. The chain carries TRBV12-3 or TRBV12-4 and TRBJ2-5, with D maybe TRBD1 (6 bases). There are 13 residues in the CDR3. Trimming shortened V by 4 bases and J by 1 base, and 7 bases separated the two germline ends. The CDR3 bases are TGTGCCAGCAGTTCAGGGGTCCAAGAGACCCAGTACTTC. Translated: CASSSGVQETQYF.

The gene calls are TRBV6-1 and TRBJ2-1; the match to TRBD1 covers 8 bases. CDR1 is MNHNS, CDR2 SASEGT, per germline. The trim removed 2 bases at V and 3 bases at J, leaving 6 bases unmatched. The CDR3 spans 16 residues. The CDR3 DNA follows: TGTGCCAGCAGTGAAAATTCAGGGGGCGTCTACAATGAGCAGTTCTTC. As protein: CASSENSGGVYNEQFF.